These 10 T cell receptor beta chains came from one sample sequenced in a study of blood T cell repertoires in COVID-19. The repertoire was sequenced with immunoSEQ multiplex PCR; TCRdb's copy has only in-frame clones and lacks some. The sample holds around 500,000 clones; around 87% are singletons and the top ten take approximately 1.8%. Sequencing used PBMCs or T cells enriched from blood (not recorded which). The receptors were gathered from a woman aged 40-49 years who had recovered from COVID-19.

This chain connects TRBV27 to TRBJ2-7; possibly TRBD1 for D (5 bases). This CDR3 contains 13 residues. V lost 2 bases and J 3 bases, leaving 8 bases between the germline ends. The germline V gene has CDR1 MNHEY and CDR2 SMNVEV (reference sequence). The CDR3 DNA reads TGTGCCAGCAGTTTACTGCAGGGCTACGAGCAGTACTTC. This sequence encodes CASSLLQGYEQYF.

This chain uses TRBV29-1 with TRBJ2-7; 10 bases align to TRBD2. Unmatched junction bases numbered 7, after V lost 5 bases and J lost 3 bases. Germline V lookup: CDR1 SQVTM, CDR2 ANQGSEA. The CDR3 is made up of 14 amino acids. The CDR3 sequence is CSVLSGTSVYEQYF. CDR3 nucleotides: TGCAGCGTTCTTTCCGGGACTAGCGTCTACGAGCAGTACTTC.

The chain couples TRBV6-5 to TRBJ1-1; D unclear. V dropped 6 bases and J dropped 1 base, with 9 bases sitting between them. The CDR3 runs 13 residues. Germline V CDR1 and CDR2: MNHEY, SVGAGI. The CDR3 nucleotides are TGTGCCAGCAGACCGGTATCGAACACTGAAGCTTTCTTT. This gives the protein CASRPVSNTEAFF.

CDR3: CASSSSRDRAYNEQFF. The CDR3 DNA follows: TGCGCCAGCAGCTCCTCCCGGGACAGGGCCTACAATGAGCAGTTCTTC. The J gene is TRBJ2-1, the V gene TRBV5-1; 9 bases align to TRBD1. After removal of 3 bases from V and 2 bases from J, the junction contained 6 bases not matched to a gene. Germline CDR1 is SGHRS and CDR2 is YFSETQ. The CDR3 is made up of 16 amino acids.

In this sample, this clone turned up once. The CDR3, as DNA: TGCGCCAGCGCACCCCTAACAGCAGGCTCCTACAATGAGCAGTTCTTC. This translates into CASAPLTAGSYNEQFF. The gene calls are TRBV4-1 and TRBJ2-1; no clear D. Deletions cut 8 bases from V and 0 bases from J, with 17 bases between. Germline values: CDR1 MGHRA, CDR2 YSYEKL. The CDR3 loop spans 16 amino acids.

The chain links TRBV5-4 to TRBJ2-7, with a possible D match to TRBD1 (6 bases). The CDR3 has 15 residues. The ends were cut back, 3 bases at V and 4 bases at J, with 17 bases in the middle. Germline loops: CDR1 SGHNT, CDR2 YYREEE (reference sequence). CDR3 in DNA: TGTGCCAGCAGCTCCATCGGCAGGGGTCGGTACGAGCAGTACTTC. It encodes CASSSIGRGRYEQYF.

The chain is built from TRBV4-2 and TRBJ2-2; 7 nucleotides agree with TRBD2. The CDR3 contains 14 residues. Per the germline V gene, CDR1 is LGHNA and CDR2 is YNFKEQ. The V and J ends lost 4 bases and 7 bases, in that order; junction bases with no gene match: 6. This CDR3 is CASSLNGGDGELFF. CDR3 nucleotides: TGTGCCAGCAGCCTCAATGGGGGGGACGGGGAGCTGTTTTTT.

The genes are TRBV28 and TRBJ1-1; the D gene is possibly TRBD1 (5 bases). Per the germline V gene, CDR1 is MDHEN and CDR2 is SYDVKM. The V and J ends lost 6 bases and 10 bases respectively, with 15 bases between them. This CDR3 has 12 amino acids. The CDR3 loop is CASRGTTSGAFF. The DNA of the CDR3 is TGTGCCAGCAGGGGGACGACTAGCGGAGCTTTCTTT.

V and J are TRBV7-9 and TRBJ2-4; D gene unclear. Trimming cost V 3 bases and J 0 bases, with 6 bases left between them. The germline V gene has CDR1 SEHNR and CDR2 FQNEAQ (reference sequence). There are 14 residues in the CDR3. This CDR3 reads CASSFGVAKNIQYF. The CDR3 coding sequence is TGTGCCAGCAGCTTTGGAGTAGCCAAAAACATTCAGTACTTC.

On this clone itself: It is likely a read error, because the conserved phenylalanine at the end of the CDR3 is missing. It is unclear where the CDR3 begins or ends on the DNA, so no DNA is shown, and the CDR3 is as TCRdb lists it. The V and J genes are TRBV4-3 and TRBJ2-7; the D call TRBD2 from the table was never checked on the DNA. In germline, CDR1 is LGHNA, CDR2 YSLEER. Inclusive of both ends, the CDR3 amounts to 17 amino acids. CDR3 protein: CASSQDPGTSGRNSMVL.